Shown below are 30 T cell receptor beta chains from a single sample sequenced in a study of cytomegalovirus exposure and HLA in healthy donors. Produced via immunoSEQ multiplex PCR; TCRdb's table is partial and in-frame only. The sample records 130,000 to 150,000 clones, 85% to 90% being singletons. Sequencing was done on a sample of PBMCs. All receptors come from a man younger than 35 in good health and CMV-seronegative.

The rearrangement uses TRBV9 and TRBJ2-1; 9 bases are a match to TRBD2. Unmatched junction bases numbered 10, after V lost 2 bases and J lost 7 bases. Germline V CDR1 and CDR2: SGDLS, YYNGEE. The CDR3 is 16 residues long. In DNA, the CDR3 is TGTGCCAGCAGCGTCACCTTAGCGGGAGTAAGGAATGAGCAGTTCTTC. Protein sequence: CASSVTLAGVRNEQFF.

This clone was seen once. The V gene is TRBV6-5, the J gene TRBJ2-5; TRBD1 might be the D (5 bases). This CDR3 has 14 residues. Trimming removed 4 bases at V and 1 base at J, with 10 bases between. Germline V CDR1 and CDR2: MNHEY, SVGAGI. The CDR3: CASSSPGLQETQYF. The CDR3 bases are TGTGCCAGCAGTTCACCAGGGCTCCAAGAGACCCAGTACTTC.

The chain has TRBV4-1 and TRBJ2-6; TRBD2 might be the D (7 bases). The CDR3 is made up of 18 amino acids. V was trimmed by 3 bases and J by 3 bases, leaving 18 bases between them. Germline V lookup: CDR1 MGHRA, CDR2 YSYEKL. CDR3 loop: CASSHPFGGAGGANVLTF. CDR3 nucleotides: TGCGCCAGCAGCCACCCCTTTGGGGGGGCCGGTGGGGCCAACGTCCTGACTTTC.

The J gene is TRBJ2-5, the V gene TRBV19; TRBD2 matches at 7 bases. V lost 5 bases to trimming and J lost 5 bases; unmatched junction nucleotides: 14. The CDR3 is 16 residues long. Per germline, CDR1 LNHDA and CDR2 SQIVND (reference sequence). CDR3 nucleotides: TGTGCCAGTAGTCTAAGACTAGCCGGGCCGGGGGAGACCCAGTACTTC. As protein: CASSLRLAGPGETQYF.

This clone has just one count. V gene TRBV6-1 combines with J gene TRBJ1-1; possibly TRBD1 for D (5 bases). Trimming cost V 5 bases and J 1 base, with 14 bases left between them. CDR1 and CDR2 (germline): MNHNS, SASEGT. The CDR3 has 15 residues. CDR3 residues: CASSPWDLQNTEAFF. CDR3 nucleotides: TGTGCCAGCAGTCCCTGGGACTTACAGAACACTGAAGCTTTCTTT.

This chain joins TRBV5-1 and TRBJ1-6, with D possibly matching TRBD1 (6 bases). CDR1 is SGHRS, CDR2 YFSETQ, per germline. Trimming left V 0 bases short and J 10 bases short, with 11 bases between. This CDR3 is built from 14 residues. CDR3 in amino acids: CASSLAWDKSPLHF. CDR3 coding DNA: TGCGCCAGCAGCTTGGCCTGGGACAAATCACCCCTCCACTTT. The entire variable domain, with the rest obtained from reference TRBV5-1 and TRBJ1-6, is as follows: KAGVTQTPRYLIKTRGQQVTLSCSPISGHRSVSWYQQTPGQGLQFLFEYFSETQRNKGNFPGRFSGRQFSNSRSEMNVSTLELGDSALYLCASSLAWDKSPLHFGNGTRLTVT.

CDR3 bases: TGTGCCAGCAGTTACCGGGGCGGGAGTGTTAATGAGCAGTTCTTC. It translates to CASSYRGGSVNEQFF. The rearrangement uses TRBV6-5 and TRBJ2-1, with TRBD2 identical over 7 bases. This CDR3 region has 15 residues. CDR1 is MNHEY, CDR2 SVGAGI, per germline. Trimming removed 2 bases from V and 7 bases from J; junction bases left unmatched: 8.

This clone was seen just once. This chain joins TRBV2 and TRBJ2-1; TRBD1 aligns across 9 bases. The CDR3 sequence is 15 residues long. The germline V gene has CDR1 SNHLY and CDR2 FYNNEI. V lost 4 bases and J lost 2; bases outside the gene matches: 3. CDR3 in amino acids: CASSGRDRAYNEQFF. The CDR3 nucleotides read TGTGCCAGCAGTGGTAGGGACAGGGCCTACAATGAGCAGTTCTTC.

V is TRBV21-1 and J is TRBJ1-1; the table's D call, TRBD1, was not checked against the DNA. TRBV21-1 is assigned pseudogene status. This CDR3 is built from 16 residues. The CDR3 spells CASSKVPGDGNTEAFF. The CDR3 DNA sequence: TGTGCCAGCAGCAAAGTGCCAGGGGATGGGAACACTGAAGCTTTCTTT.

CDR3 bases: TGTGCCAGCAGTGCGGACAGGGGCCCTGGCTACACCTTC. Translating it yields CASSADRGPGYTF. The chain links TRBV2 to TRBJ1-2; 9 bases line up with TRBD1. The V gene's germline CDR1 is SNHLY and CDR2 FYNNEI. The CDR3 has 13 amino acids. With 4 bases clipped from V and 7 bases from J, the junction kept 4 bases outside the gene matches.

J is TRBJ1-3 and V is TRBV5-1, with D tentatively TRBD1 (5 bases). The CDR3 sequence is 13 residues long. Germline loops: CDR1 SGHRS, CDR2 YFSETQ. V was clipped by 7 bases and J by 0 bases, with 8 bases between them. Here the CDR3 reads CASGQGSGNTIYF. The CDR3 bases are TGCGCCAGCGGTCAGGGCTCTGGAAACACCATATATTTT.

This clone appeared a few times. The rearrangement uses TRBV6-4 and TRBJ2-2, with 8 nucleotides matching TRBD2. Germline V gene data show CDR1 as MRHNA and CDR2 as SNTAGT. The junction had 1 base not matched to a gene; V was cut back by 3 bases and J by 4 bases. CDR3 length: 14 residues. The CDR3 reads CASSEGTSTGELFF. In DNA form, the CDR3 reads TGTGCCAGCAGTGAGGGGACTAGCACCGGGGAGCTGTTTTTT.

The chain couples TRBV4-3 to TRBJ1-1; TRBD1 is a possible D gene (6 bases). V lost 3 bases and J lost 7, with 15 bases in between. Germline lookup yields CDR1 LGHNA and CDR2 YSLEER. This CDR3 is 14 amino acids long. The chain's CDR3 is CASSQDWTDYEAFF. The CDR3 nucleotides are TGCGCCAGCAGCCAGGACTGGACAGATTATGAAGCTTTCTTT.

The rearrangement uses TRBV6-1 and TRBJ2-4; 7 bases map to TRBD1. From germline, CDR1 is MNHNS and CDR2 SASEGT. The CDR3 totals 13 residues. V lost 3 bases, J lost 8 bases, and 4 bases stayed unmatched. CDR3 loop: CASSDYRGDIQYF. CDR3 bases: TGTGCCAGCAGTGATTACAGGGGCGACATTCAGTACTTC.

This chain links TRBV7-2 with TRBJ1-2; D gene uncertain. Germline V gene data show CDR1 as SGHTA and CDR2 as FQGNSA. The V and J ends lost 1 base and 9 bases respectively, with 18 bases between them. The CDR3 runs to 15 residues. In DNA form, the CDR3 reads TGTGCCAGCAGCTTAGAAGGAACGATCCAGAGGAGCTACACCTTC. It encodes CASSLEGTIQRSYTF.

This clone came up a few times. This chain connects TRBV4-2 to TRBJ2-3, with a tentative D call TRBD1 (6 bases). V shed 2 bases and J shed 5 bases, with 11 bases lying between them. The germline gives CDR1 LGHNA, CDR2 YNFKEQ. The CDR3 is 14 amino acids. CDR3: CASSQPGHQDTQYF. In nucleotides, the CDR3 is TGTGCCAGCAGCCAACCGGGACACCAAGATACGCAGTATTTT.

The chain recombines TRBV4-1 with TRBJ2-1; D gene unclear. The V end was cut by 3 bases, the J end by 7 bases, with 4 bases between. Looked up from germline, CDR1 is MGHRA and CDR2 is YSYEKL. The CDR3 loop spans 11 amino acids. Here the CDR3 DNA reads TGCGCCAGCAGCCAGGCAAATGAGCAGTTCTTC. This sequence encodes CASSQANEQFF.

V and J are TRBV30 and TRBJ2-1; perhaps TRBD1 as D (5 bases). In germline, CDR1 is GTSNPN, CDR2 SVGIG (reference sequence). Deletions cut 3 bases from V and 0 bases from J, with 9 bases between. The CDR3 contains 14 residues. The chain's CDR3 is CAWRGVSSYNEQFF. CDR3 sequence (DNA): TGTGCCTGGAGAGGGGTTAGCTCCTACAATGAGCAGTTCTTC.

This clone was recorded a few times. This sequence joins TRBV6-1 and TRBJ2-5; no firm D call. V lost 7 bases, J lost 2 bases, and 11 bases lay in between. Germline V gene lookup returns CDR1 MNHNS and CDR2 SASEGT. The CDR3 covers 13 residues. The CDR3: CASTGGEQETQYF. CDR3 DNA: TGTGCCAGCACCGGCGGAGAACAAGAGACCCAGTACTTC.

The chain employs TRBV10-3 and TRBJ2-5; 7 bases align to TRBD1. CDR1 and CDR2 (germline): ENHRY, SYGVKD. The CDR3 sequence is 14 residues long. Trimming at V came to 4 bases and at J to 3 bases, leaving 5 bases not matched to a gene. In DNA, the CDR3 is TGTGCCATCAGTGGGGAGACAGGGAAAGAGACCCAGTACTTC. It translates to CAISGETGKETQYF.

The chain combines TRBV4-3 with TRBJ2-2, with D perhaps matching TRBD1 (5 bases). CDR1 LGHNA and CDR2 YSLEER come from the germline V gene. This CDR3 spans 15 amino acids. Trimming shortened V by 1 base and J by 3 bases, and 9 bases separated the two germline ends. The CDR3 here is CASSQVQAHTGELFF. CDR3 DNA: TGCGCCAGCAGCCAAGTACAGGCCCACACCGGGGAGCTGTTTTTT.

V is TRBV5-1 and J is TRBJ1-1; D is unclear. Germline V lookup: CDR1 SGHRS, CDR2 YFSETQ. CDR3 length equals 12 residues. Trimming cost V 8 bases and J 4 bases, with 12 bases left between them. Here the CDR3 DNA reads TGCGCCAGTTACGAGGGCCCCACTGAAGCTTTCTTT. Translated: CASYEGPTEAFF.

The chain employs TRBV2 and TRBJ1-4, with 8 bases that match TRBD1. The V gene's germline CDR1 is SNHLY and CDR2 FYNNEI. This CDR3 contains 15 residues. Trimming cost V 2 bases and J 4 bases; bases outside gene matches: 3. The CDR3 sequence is CASSEQGALNEKLFF. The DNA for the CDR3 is TGTGCCAGCAGTGAACAGGGGGCCCTTAATGAAAAACTGTTTTTT.

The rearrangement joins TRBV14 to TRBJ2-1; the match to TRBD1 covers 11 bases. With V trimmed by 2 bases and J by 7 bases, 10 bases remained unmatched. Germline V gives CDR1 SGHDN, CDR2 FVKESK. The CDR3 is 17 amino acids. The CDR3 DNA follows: TGTGCCAGCAGCCAATCCCCCGGACAGGGGGCTTGGAATGAGCAGTTCTTC. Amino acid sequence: CASSQSPGQGAWNEQFF.

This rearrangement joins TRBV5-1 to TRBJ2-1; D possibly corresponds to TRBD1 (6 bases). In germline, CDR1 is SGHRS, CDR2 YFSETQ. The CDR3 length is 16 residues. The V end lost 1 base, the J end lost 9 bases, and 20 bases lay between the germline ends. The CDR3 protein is CASSLLGGSNNGEQFF. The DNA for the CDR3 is TGCGCCAGCAGCTTGTTAGGGGGATCCAACAACGGTGAGCAGTTCTTC.

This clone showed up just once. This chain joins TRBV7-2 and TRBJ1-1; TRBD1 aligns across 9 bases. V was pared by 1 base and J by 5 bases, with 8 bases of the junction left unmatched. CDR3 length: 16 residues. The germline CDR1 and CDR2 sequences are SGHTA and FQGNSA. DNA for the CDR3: TGTGCCAGCAGCTTAGGGCCACAGGGGGCAGGGACTGAAGCTTTCTTT. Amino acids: CASSLGPQGAGTEAFF.

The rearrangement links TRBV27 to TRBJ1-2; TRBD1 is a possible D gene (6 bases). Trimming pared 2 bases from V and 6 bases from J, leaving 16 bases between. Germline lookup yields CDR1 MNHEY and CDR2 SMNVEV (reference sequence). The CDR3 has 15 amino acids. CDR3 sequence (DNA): TGTGCCAGCAGTTTAGGTACAGGGAGAGGCGATGGCTACACCTTC. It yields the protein CASSLGTGRGDGYTF.

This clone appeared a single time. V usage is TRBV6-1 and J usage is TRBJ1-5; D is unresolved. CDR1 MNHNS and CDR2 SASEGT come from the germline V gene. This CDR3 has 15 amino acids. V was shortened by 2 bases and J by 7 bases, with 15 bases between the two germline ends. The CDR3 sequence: CASSERRWTGQPQHF. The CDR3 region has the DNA TGTGCCAGCAGTGAAAGGAGGTGGACGGGGCAGCCCCAGCATTTT.

CDR3 nucleotide sequence: TGCAGCCTTCGACAGGGGGCGCACAATGAGCAGTTCTTC. Its protein is CSLRQGAHNEQFF. V is TRBV29-1 and J is TRBJ2-1; 10 bases fit TRBD1. Germline loops: CDR1 SQVTM, CDR2 ANQGSEA. V lost 8 bases and J lost 5; bases outside the gene matches: 6. This CDR3 is built from 13 residues.

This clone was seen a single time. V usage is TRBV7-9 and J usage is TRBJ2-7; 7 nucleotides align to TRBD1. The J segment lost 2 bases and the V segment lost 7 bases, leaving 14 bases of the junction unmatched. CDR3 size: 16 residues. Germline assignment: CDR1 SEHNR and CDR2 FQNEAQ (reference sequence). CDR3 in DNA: TGTGCCAGCACCTCCCCTACGGGACAGCTCCCCTACGAGCAGTACTTC. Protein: CASTSPTGQLPYEQYF.